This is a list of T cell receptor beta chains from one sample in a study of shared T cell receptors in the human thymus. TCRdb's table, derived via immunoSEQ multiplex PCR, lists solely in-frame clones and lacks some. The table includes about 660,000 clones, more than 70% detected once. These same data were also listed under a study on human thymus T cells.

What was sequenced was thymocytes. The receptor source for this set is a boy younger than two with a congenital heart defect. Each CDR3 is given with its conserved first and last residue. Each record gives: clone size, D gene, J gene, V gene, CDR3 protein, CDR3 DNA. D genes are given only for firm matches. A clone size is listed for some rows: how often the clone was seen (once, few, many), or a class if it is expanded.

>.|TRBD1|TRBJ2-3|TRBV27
CASRPEGQGSTDTQYF
TGTGCCAGCAGGCCTGAAGGACAGGGTAGCACAGATACGCAGTATTTT
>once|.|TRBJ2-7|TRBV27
CASSLGEGNSPGMVF
TGTGCCAGCAGTTTAGGCGAAGGAAACAGCCCCGGGATGGTTTTC
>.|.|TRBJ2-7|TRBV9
CASSLTTGPYEQYF
TGTGCCAGCAGCCTCACTACAGGTCCCTACGAGCAGTACTTC
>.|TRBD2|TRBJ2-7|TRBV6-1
CASSGASGRTIDEQYF
TGTGCCAGCAGTGGCGCTAGCGGGAGGACTATTGACGAGCAGTACTTC
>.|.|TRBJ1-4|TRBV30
CAWSVRGGNNEKLFF
TGTGCCTGGAGTGTAAGGGGAGGAAACAATGAAAAACTGTTTTTT
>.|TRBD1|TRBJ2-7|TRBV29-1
CSVDRGTGVPYEQYF
TGCAGCGTTGACCGTGGGACAGGGGTTCCCTACGAGCAGTACTTC
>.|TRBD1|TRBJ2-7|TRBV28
CASSKAGQGCYEQYF
TGTGCCAGCAGCAAGGCGGGACAGGGGTGCTACGAGCAGTACTTC
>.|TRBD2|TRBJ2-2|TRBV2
CASSGEGAGGGTGELFF
TGTGCCAGCAGTGGGGAGGGAGCGGGAGGCGGCACCGGGGAGCTGTTTTTT
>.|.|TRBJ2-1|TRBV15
CATSRSPSGSNEQFF
TGTGCCACCAGCCGAAGTCCGTCGGGGAGCAATGAGCAGTTCTTC
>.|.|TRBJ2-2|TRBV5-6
CASSLASPPGQNTGELFF
TGTGCCAGCAGCTTGGCCTCCCCACCGGGACAGAACACCGGGGAGCTGTTTTTT
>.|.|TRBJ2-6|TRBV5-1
CASSLGRTSGANVLTF
TGCGCCAGCAGCTTGGGGAGAACATCCGGGGCCAACGTCCTGACTTTC
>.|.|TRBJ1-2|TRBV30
CAWIQGSNYGYTF
TGTGCCTGGATTCAGGGATCCAACTATGGCTACACCTTC
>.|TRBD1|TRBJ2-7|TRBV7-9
CASSSPGQASYEQYF
TGTGCCAGCAGCTCTCCGGGACAGGCTTCCTACGAGCAGTACTTC
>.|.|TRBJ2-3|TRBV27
CASSFSRREDTQYF
TGTGCCAGCAGTTTCTCCCGACGGGAAGATACGCAGTATTTT
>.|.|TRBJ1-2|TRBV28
CASSFRRTSYGYTF
TGTGCCAGCAGTTTTCGGAGGACTAGTTATGGCTACACCTTC
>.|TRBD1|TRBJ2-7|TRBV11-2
CASSSRDRGRVRGIYEQYF
TGTGCCAGCAGCTCAAGGGACAGGGGGCGAGTTCGGGGGATCTACGAGCAGTACTTC
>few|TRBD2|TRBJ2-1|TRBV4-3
CASSQDLKRAGDTYNEQFF
TGCGCCAGCAGCCAAGATCTTAAGAGAGCGGGGGATACCTACAATGAGCAGTTCTTC
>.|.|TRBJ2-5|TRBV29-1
CSGGVRQETQYF
TGCAGCGGCGGGGTACGCCAAGAGACCCAGTACTTC
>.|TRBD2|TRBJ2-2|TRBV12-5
CASGLVRLAANTGELFF
TGTGCTAGTGGTTTGGTACGACTAGCGGCGAACACCGGGGAGCTGTTTTTT
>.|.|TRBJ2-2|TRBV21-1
CASSKICGAQNTGELFF
TGTGCCAGCAGCAAAATATGCGGGGCGCAGAACACCGGGGAGCTGTTTTTT
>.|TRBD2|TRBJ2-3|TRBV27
CASSRGQREGRDTQYF
TGTGCCAGCAGTAGGGGGCAGCGGGAGGGCCGCGATACGCAGTATTTT
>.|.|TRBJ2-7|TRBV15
CATSRDRAGVYF
TGTGCCACCAGCAGAGATCGGGCAGGGGTGTACTTC
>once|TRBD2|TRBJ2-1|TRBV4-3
CASSRFPSGGGNEQFF
TGCGCCAGCAGCCGATTTCCTAGCGGGGGTGGCAATGAGCAGTTCTTC
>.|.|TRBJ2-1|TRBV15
CATSSVVYNEQFF
TGTGCCACCAGCAGTGTAGTCTACAATGAGCAGTTCTTC
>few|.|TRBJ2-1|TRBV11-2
CASSLRSDIHNEQFF
TGTGCCAGCAGCTTAAGGAGCGATATACACAATGAGCAGTTCTTC
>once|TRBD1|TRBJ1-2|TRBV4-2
CASSQAGGKDRGF
TGTGCCAGCAGCCAGGCTGGCGGTAAGGACAGGGGCTTC
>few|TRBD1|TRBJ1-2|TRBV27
CASSLGQGAKDGYTF
TGTGCCAGCAGTTTAGGGCAGGGGGCAAAGGATGGCTACACCTTC
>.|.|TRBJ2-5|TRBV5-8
CASSLGPGEETQYF
TGTGCCAGCAGCTTGGGCCCGGGAGAAGAGACCCAGTACTTC
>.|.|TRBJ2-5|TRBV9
CASSPTHPGAQYF
TGTGCCAGCAGCCCTACCCACCCGGGGGCCCAGTACTTC
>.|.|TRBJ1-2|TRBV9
CASSAREGTNYGYTF
TGTGCCAGCAGCGCACGGGAAGGGACTAACTATGGCTACACCTTC
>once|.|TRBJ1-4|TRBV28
CASSFLDSTNEKLFF
TGTGCCAGCAGTTTCCTGGACAGCACAAATGAAAAACTGTTTTTT
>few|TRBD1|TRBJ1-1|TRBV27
CASSEDRGRNTEAFF
TGTGCCAGCAGTGAGGACAGGGGACGGAACACTGAAGCTTTCTTT
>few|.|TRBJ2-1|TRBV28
CASSKRDFSYNEQFF
TGTGCCAGCAGCAAAAGGGACTTCTCCTACAATGAGCAGTTCTTC
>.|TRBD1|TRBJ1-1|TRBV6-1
CASSELMTGRTEAFF
TGTGCCAGCAGCGAACTGATGACAGGGAGAACTGAAGCTTTCTTT
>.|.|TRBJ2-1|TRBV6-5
CASKFGVEQFF
TGTGCCAGCAAATTCGGAGTTGAGCAGTTCTTC
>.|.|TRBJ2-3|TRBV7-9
CASRLDYSQDTQYF
TGTGCCAGTCGGTTGGACTATTCTCAGGATACGCAGTATTTT
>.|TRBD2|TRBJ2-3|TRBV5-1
CASSLRLAGVKIEDTQYF
TGCGCCAGCAGCTTGCGACTAGCGGGAGTGAAGATAGAGGATACGCAGTATTTT
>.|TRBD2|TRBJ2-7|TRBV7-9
CASSLRLAGGSSYEQYF
TGTGCCAGCAGCTTAAGACTAGCGGGAGGGAGCTCCTACGAGCAGTACTTC
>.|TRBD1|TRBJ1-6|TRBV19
CASSARQGAYSPLHF
TGTGCCAGTAGTGCCAGACAGGGGGCTTATTCACCCCTCCACTTT
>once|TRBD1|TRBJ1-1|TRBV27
CASSLKPSTGGGTEAFF
TGTGCCAGCAGTTTAAAGCCCTCAACAGGGGGCGGAACTGAAGCTTTCTTT
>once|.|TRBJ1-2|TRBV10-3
CAISGANREYYGYTF
TGTGCCATCAGTGGGGCAAACAGGGAATACTATGGCTACACCTTC
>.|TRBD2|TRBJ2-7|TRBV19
CASTPSGRSSYEQYF
TGTGCCAGTACCCCGAGCGGGAGGAGCTCCTACGAGCAGTACTTC
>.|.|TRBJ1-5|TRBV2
CASSEAQFPAGGNQPQHF
TGTGCCAGCAGTGAAGCTCAATTCCCCGCCGGGGGCAATCAGCCCCAGCATTTT
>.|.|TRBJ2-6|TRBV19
CASSVDRLAGANVLTF
TGTGCCAGTAGTGTCGACAGGCTCGCTGGGGCCAACGTCCTGACTTTC
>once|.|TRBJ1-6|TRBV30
CAWSVRGGRDPSPLHF
TGTGCCTGGAGTGTACGAGGGGGACGGGACCCTAGCCCCCTCCACTTT
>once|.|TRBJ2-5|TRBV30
CAWRGNDDGGPLQETQYF
TGTGCCTGGAGGGGCAATGATGACGGGGGGCCCCTCCAAGAGACCCAGTACTTC
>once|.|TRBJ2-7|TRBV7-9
CASSSSPDRKYEQYF
TGTGCCAGCAGCTCCTCCCCGGACAGAAAATACGAGCAGTACTTC
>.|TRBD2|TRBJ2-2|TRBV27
CASRRGLAGGPHGELFF
TGTGCCAGCAGGAGAGGGCTAGCGGGAGGGCCGCACGGGGAGCTGTTTTTT
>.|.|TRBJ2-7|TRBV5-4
CASSFLEGEQYF
TGTGCCAGCAGCTTTTTAGAGGGAGAGCAGTACTTC
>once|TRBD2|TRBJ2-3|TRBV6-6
CASSYSRGDGDTQYF
TGTGCCAGCAGTTACTCGCGGGGGGACGGAGATACGCAGTATTTT
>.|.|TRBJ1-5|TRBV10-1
CASSDPCGARGNQPQHF
TGCGCCAGCAGTGACCCCTGTGGGGCGAGAGGCAATCAGCCCCAGCATTTT
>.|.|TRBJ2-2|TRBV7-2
CASSSSLDGELFF
TGTGCCAGCAGCTCTAGCCTTGACGGGGAGCTGTTTTTT
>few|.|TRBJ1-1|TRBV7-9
CASSPGDSMNTEAFF
TGTGCCAGCAGCCCCGGGGACTCCATGAACACTGAAGCTTTCTTT